This T cell receptor (beta chain) emerged from a study of cytomegalovirus exposure and HLA in healthy donors. On the study more broadly: An analysis done earlier identified 117 million unique TCR beta sequences from approximately 170 million T cells.

PCR involved 60 Vbeta and 13 Jbeta primers. Profiled with immunoSEQ multiplex PCR; TCRdb holds only in-frame clones, not every one. The sample has approximately 290,000 clones; 80% are singletons. Study observations and caveats: One variant, a missense change in DCLRE1C, was linked in a later analysis to TCR beta V- and J-gene trimming. A list of approximately 160 TCR beta chains associated with cytomegalovirus was given. In a later analysis, common viral pathogens appeared linked to several of the most significant clusters.

Looked up from germline, CDR1 is SQVTM and CDR2 is ANQGSEA. The CDR3 runs 15 residues. The V and J ends lost 4 bases and 2 bases respectively, with 18 bases between them. This clone was detected only once. Its antigen is as yet unknown. The source material was PBMCs. The receptor comes from a girl aged 2 to 9 in good health and CMV-seronegative. V gene TRBV29-1 combines with J gene TRBJ2-7; a possible D gene is TRBD1 (6 bases). CDR3 protein: CSVGEPGVGTYEQYF. Written as DNA, the CDR3 is TGCAGCGTTGGGGAGCCAGGGGTAGGGACCTACGAGCAGTACTTC.